The entry below gives a single TCR beta chain sequence along with its context. CDR1 is SEHNR, CDR2 FQNEAQ, per germline (reference sequence). This CDR3 has 14 residues. Trimming removed 5 bases at V and 5 bases at J, with 13 bases between. Using immunoSEQ multiplex PCR, the repertoire was profiled, and TCRdb retains in-frame clones only, with some absent. Of 110,000 or so clones listed, approximately 90% are singletons. This sample is drawn from a study of OX40 agonist ivuxolimab in advanced cancers. The TCR originated in an adult with an advanced solid tumor such as melanoma, head and neck, liver or kidney cancer. The chain links TRBV7-9 to TRBJ1-5; D uncertain. Sequences were derived from CD4+ or CD8+ T cells sorted from blood, sampled in a trial of the OX40 agonist ivuxolimab. The CDR3 loop reads CASSGRGRDQPQHF. The CDR3 coding sequence is TGTGCCAGCAGCGGCAGAGGGCGCGATCAGCCCCAGCATTTT. Looking up the rest from reference TRBV7-9 and TRBJ1-5 gives the full variable domain: DTGVSQNPRHKITKRGQNVTFRCDPISEHNRLYWYRQTLGQGPEFLTYFQNEAQLEKSRLLSDRFSAERPKGSFSTLEIQRTEQGDSAMYLCASSGRGRDQPQHFGDGTRLSIL.